This T cell receptor (beta chain) was retrieved from a study of blood T cells in healthy people across ages. Turning to the study itself: Every two T cells gave about one barcoded beta molecule via template switching.

Whole-study findings and limits: Those diversity estimates obtained from one million T cells were thought to be underestimates.

The authors drew about 10 milliliters of peripheral blood from each donor. Then a second PCR, running roughly 7 to 11 cycles, was carried out with a sample-barcoded 5' primer and a J-beta primer mix. One entry per CDR3 protein results from TCRdb running MiXCR on the 5' RACE reads. The sample lists hundreds of thousands of distinct CDR3 sequences; about 61% were seen once. The CDR3 contains 11 residues. Germline V lookup: CDR1 SQVTM, CDR2 ANQGSEA. V was cut by 7 bases and J by 8 bases, with 12 bases left in between. A note on this clonotype: The antigen remains unidentified.

The clonotype was recovered from a man aged 35 to 55 in good health. Sequencing was performed on blood. V and J are TRBV29-1 and TRBJ2-1; possibly TRBD2 for D (6 bases). CDR3 region: CSARRGHEQFF. The CDR3 DNA reads TGCAGCGCCCGGAGGGGCCATGAGCAGTTCTTC.